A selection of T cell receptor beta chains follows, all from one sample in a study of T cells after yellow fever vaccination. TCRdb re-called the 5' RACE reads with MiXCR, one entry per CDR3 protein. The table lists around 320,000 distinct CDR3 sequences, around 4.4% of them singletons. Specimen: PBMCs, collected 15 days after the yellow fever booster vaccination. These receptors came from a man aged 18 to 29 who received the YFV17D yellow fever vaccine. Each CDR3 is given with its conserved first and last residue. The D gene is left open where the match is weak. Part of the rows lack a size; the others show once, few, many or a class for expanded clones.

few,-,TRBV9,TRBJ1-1,CASSVDSNTEAFF,TGTGCCAGCAGCGTAGACAGCAACACTGAAGCTTTCTTT
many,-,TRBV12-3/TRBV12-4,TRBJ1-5,CASTSGINQPQHF,TGTGCCTCTACGTCGGGTATTAATCAGCCCCAGCATTTT
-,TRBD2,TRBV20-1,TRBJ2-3,CSAAPSGVTDTQYF,TGCAGTGCTGCCCCTAGCGGAGTCACAGATACGCAGTATTTT
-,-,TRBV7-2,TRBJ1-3,CASSLVGAHSGNTIYF,TGTGCCAGCAGCTTAGTCGGGGCCCACTCTGGAAACACCATATATTTT
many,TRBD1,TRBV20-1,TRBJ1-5,CSARGIGDRYSNQPQHF,TGCAGTGCTAGGGGAATAGGGGACAGGTATAGCAATCAGCCCCAGCATTTT
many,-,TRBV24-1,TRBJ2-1,CATSDSVAGMYNEQFF,TGTGCCACCAGTGACTCGGTGGCAGGGATGTACAATGAGCAGTTCTTC
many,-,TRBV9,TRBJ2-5,CASSLPGTNQFQETQYF,TGTGCCAGCAGCTTACCCGGGACAAACCAATTCCAAGAGACCCAGTACTTC
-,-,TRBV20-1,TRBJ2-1,CSARGGRGGEQFF,TGCAGTGCTCGAGGGGGCAGGGGAGGGGAGCAGTTCTTC
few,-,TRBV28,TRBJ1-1,CASRGWMNTEAFF,TGTGCCAGCAGAGGTTGGATGAACACTGAAGCTTTCTTT
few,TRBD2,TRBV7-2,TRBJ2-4,CASSLSREGNIQYF,TGTGCCAGCAGCTTAAGTAGGGAGGGAAACATTCAGTACTTC
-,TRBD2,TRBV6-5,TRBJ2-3,CASSYSTPAGGPPDTQYF,TGTGCCAGCAGTTACTCGACCCCAGCGGGGGGACCGCCGGATACGCAGTATTTT
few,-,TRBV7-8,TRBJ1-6,CASTSVGPPSLLGSPLHF,TGTGCCAGCACCTCGGTGGGGCCCCCAAGTCTGTTAGGTTCACCCCTCCACTTT
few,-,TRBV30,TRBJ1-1,CACGLNTEAFF,TGTGCCTGCGGATTGAACACTGAAGCTTTCTTT
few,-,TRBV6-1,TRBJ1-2,CASSEPFARRNYGYTF,TGTGCCAGCAGTGAGCCCTTCGCCCGGAGGAACTATGGCTACACCTTC
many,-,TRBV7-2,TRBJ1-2,CASGLKGWGYTF,TGTGCCAGCGGATTGAAGGGCTGGGGCTACACCTTC
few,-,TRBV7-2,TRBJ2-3,CASSLEQGRPDTQYF,TGTGCCAGCAGCTTAGAACAGGGTCGTCCAGATACGCAGTATTTT
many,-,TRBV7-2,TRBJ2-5,CASSTRRTVQETQYF,TGTGCCAGCAGCACCAGACGGACCGTCCAAGAGACCCAGTACTTC
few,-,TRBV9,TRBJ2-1,CASSPRVSYNEQFF,TGTGCCAGCAGCCCTCGGGTCTCCTACAATGAGCAGTTCTTC
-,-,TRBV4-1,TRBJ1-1,CASSPMGRRMNTEAFF,TGCGCCAGCAGCCCCATGGGCAGGAGGATGAACACTGAAGCTTTCTTT
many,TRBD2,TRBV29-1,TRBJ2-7,CSVEERGLAGLYEQYF,TGCAGCGTTGAAGAGCGGGGACTAGCGGGGCTCTACGAGCAGTACTTC
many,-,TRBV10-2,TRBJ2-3,CASSESGAGFTDTQYF,TGCGCCAGCAGTGAGTCAGGAGCGGGCTTCACAGATACGCAGTATTTT
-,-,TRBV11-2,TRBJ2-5,CASSHHPAKKETQYF,TGTGCCAGCAGCCACCATCCGGCTAAAAAAGAGACCCAGTACTTC
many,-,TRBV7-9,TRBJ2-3,CASSSGGGGTDTQYF,TGTGCCAGCAGCTCCGGCGGGGGCGGCACAGATACGCAGTATTTT
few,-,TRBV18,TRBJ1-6,CASSPGNESPLHF,TGTGCCAGCTCACCTGGCAATGAATCACCCCTCCACTTT
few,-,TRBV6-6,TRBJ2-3,CASLKALGDPQYF,TGTGCCAGCTTGAAAGCCCTGGGCGATCCGCAGTATTTT
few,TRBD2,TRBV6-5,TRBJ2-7,CASSRTSGGNEQYF,TGTGCCAGCAGCCGAACCTCGGGGGGAAACGAGCAGTACTTC
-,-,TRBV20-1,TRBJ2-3,CSASTGGTQYF,TGCAGTGCTTCGACTGGGGGTACGCAGTATTTT
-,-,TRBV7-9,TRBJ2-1,CASSFVARDEQFF,TGTGCCAGCAGCTTTGTGGCTAGAGATGAGCAGTTCTTC
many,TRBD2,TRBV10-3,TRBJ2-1,CAISGTSGGNEQFF,TGTGCCATCAGTGGGACTAGCGGGGGTAATGAGCAGTTCTTC
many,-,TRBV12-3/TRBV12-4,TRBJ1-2,CASSLATATYGYTF,TGTGCCAGCAGTTTAGCCACGGCCACATATGGCTACACCTTC
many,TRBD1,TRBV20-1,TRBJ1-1,CSAAGGGPTEAFF,TGCAGTGCCGCAGGGGGGGGTCCCACTGAAGCTTTCTTT